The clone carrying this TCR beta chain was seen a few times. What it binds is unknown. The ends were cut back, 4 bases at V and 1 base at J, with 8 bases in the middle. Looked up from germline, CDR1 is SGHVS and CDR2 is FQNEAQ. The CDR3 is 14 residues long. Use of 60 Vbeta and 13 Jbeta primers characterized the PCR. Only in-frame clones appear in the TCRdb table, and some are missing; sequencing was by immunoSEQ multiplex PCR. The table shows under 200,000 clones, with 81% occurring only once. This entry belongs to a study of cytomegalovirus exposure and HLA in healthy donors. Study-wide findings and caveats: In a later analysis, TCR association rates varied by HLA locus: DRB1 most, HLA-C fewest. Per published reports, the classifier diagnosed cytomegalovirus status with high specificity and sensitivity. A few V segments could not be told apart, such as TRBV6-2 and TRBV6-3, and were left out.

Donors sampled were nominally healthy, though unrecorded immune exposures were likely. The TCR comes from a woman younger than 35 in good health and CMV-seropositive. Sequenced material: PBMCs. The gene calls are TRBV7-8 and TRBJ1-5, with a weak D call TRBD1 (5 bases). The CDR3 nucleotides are TGTGCCAGCAGCTCAGGGTTCAGCAATCAGCCCCAGCATTTT. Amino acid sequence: CASSSGFSNQPQHF.